The T cell receptor (beta chain) under discussion was sequenced for a study of OX40 agonist ivuxolimab in advanced cancers. Background on the study: Patients in dose escalation had liver, melanoma, kidney or head and neck cancers.

CDR1 and CDR2 (germline): SEHNR, FQNEAQ (reference sequence). The V and J ends lost 5 bases and 1 base respectively, with 8 bases between them. This CDR3 has 13 amino acids. About this clone itself: The antigen is undetermined.

Whole-study results and caveats: At 0.1 to 3.0 mg/kg and by week 6, clonal expansion occurred in CD4+ and CD8+ blood T cells. More expanded clones were seen, on average, in CD8+ T cells than in CD4+.

Using immunoSEQ multiplex PCR, the repertoire was profiled, and TCRdb retains in-frame clones only, with some absent. The table records around 49,000 clones, about four fifths of them present only once. The cohort excluded patients with autoimmune disease history or systemic immunosuppression. This sequence was found in an adult with an advanced solid tumor such as melanoma, head and neck, liver or kidney cancer. The sample in question was CD4+ or CD8+ T cells sorted from blood, obtained in a trial of the OX40 agonist ivuxolimab. The chain uses TRBV7-9 and TRBJ1-1; weak D call: TRBD1 (5 bases). DNA for the CDR3: TGTGCCAGCAGCGCAACAGGGAACACTGAAGCTTTCTTT. As protein: CASSATGNTEAFF.